This TCR beta chain emerged from a study of T cells after yellow fever vaccination (dated by TCRdb to about 2019). In terms of the full investigation: Libraries from fractions with low cell numbers were prepared with the SMART-Seq v4 Ultra Low Input RNA kit. Two healthy male donors, one aged 18 to 30 and one aged 30 to 39 years, were included in the cohort. Blood was drawn at multiple timepoints before and after primary and secondary immunization, with bulk PBMC replicates and cell subsets isolated. Bulk TCR alpha and beta repertoires were sequenced longitudinally to track T-cell clones before and after primary and booster YFV17D yellow fever vaccination.

What the research found in general, with its limitations: Most clones expanded after primary vaccination (roughly 96% of CD4 and roughly 91% of CD8) were re-detected after the booster, suggesting that broad memory maintenance occurred. Only a couple of donors were included in the study, so the extent to which the findings can be generalized is limited. Computational filtering was needed because FACS-sorted repertoires could contain abundant contaminating clonotypes from the bulk population. Compared with the primary T-cell response, the secondary T-cell response was faster but weaker, reaching its peak on day 5 rather than on day 15. A small fraction of clonotypes appeared in both the CD4 and CD8 compartments, likely as a result of convergent recombination.

The sequencer was an Illumina NovaSeq 6000. TCR cDNA was synthesized by 5'RACE template switching, through which a universal primer site and unique molecular identifiers were introduced. Priming for cDNA synthesis came from both the TCR alpha and TCR beta constant segments. Libraries were amplified in two PCR steps, with sample barcodes and sequencing adapters added in the second step. Libraries were sequenced on Illumina HiSeq 2500 (2x100 bp) or NovaSeq (2x150 bp). The study's own analysis went as follows. MIGEC handled demultiplexing of reads and collapsing into UMI consensus sequences, while MiXCR performed V(D)J alignment. Vaccine-responding clonotypes were defined with edgeR using replicate PBMC samples, requiring FDR below 0.01 and a log2 fold change above 5 up to day 15. CD4 or CD8 identity was assigned to each bulk clonotype according to whether the clonotype was present at higher abundance in the sequenced CD4 repertoire or the sequenced CD8 repertoire. TCRdb passed the public sequencing reads through fastp at Q25 and MiXCR, retaining productive beta sequences. When rows share a CDR3 protein, they turn into one entry using the most common DNA and genes. TCRdb, rather than the study authors, made the V and J calls. Within this sample are 300,000 to 350,000 distinct CDR3 sequences, with around 4.5% of them counted one time only. The ten largest clones add up to around 19% of the sample.

Per the publication, the treatment or condition label means: live attenuated yellow fever vaccine strain. Two biological replicates of bulk PBMCs were collected at each blood-draw timepoint. A standard Ficoll-Paque protocol was used to isolate PBMCs from peripheral blood. RNA was extracted with TriZol from bulk PBMCs, CD4 and CD8 fractions, and dextramer-positive and dextramer-negative fractions. The CDR3 contains 14 residues, cysteine and phenylalanine counted. The entry retains the CDR3 DNA only, 42 bases that are in frame from base 1. V is reduced by 7 bases and J by 3 bases, leaving a spacing of 15 bases between them. Turning to this clonotype: Its target antigen remains unknown. No much larger clone exists at a distance of one base, and base qualities are not known.

The sample was PBMCs, taken 15 days after the yellow fever booster vaccination. The sequence links TRBV12-3 or TRBV12-4 to TRBJ1-2; TRBD1 could be the D gene, as 5 bases match. The clonotype originates from a man between 18 and 29 years old who received the YFV17D yellow fever vaccine. The CDR3 protein: CASTLRAGDYGYTF. The bases are TGTGCCAGCACCCTCAGGGCGGGAGACTATGGCTACACCTTC.